The rows below give T cell receptor beta chains drawn from one sample of a study of blood T cell repertoires in COVID-19. TCRdb's table, derived via immunoSEQ multiplex PCR, lists solely in-frame clones and lacks some. The sample holds about 280,000 clones, about 86% seen once. The sample was peripheral blood. These receptors came from a woman between 65 and 79 years old with COVID-19, enrolled during active disease. Each CDR3 is given with its conserved first and last residue. Part of the rows lack a size; the others show once, few, many or a class for expanded clones.

few	TRBV6-5	CASKPVTGDRSPLHF
few	TRBV3-1/TRBV3-2	CASSFSGATDTQYF
NA	TRBV2	CASSAGTTVAGELFF
NA	TRBV24-1	CATAREGARAEQFF
NA	TRBV27	CASSLYTGGNQPQHF
NA	TRBV27	CASSQGTGPAYEQYF
NA	TRBV28	CASSFTGYYGYTF
once	TRBV24-1	CATSAGEGTEAFF
NA	TRBV19	CASKITAGGFSDSNQPQHF
once	TRBV5-8	CASSRDRDYGYTF
NA	TRBV12-5	CASGLSVEKLFF
NA	TRBV27	CASSLLRDRENTEAFF
NA	TRBV19	CASSRAFSYEQYF